A selection of T cell receptor beta chains follows, all from one sample in a study of T cells after posttransplantation cyclophosphamide. The table came from immunoSEQ multiplex PCR; TCRdb's copy has only in-frame clones and leaves some out. The repertoire yields about 40,000 clones, none seen only once; the top ten contain around 5.9%. The sequenced sample was PBMCs. The receptors originated from a man aged 25-45 years in good health and a related stem cell transplant donor. Each CDR3 is given with its conserved first and last residue. Each record gives: V gene, J gene, clone size, D gene, CDR3 length, CDR3 DNA, CDR3 protein. D genes are given only for firm matches. Only part of the rows carry a size: once, few, many, or a class if the clone is expanded.

TRBV7-2	TRBJ2-1	many	TRBD2	17	TGTGCCAGCAGCTTAGCGACTAGCGGGGGGAGGTACAATGAGCAGTTCTTC	CASSLATSGGRYNEQFF
TRBV7-9	TRBJ1-5	many	TRBD1	14	TGTGCCAGCAGAATGACAGGGCCCAATCAGCCCCAGCATTTT	CASRMTGPNQPQHF
TRBV27	TRBJ2-7	-	TRBD1	16	TGTGCCAGCAGTTTAACGGCGGGACAGGGGGCATACGAGCAGTACTTC	CASSLTAGQGAYEQYF
TRBV5-1	TRBJ1-5	few	-	16	TGCGCCAGCAGCTTGGGAGGCAGGGGAGGCAATCAGCCCCAGCATTTT	CASSLGGRGGNQPQHF
TRBV18	TRBJ1-2	-	TRBD1	15	TGTGCCAGCTCACCTTCGGGACAGGGGGCGCATGGCTACACCTTC	CASSPSGQGAHGYTF
TRBV9	TRBJ2-2	-	-	14	TGTGCCAGCAGCGTAGGACACGGGCAAGGGGGGCTGTTTTTT	CASSVGHGQGGLFF
TRBV7-8	TRBJ2-7	many	-	14	TGTGCCAGCAGCTCCAGGGTGAGGTTCGACGAGCAGTACTTC	CASSSRVRFDEQYF
TRBV5-1	TRBJ1-3	many	-	15	TGCGCCAGCAGCTTGGACGTGGCCTCTGGAAACACCATATATTTT	CASSLDVASGNTIYF
TRBV19	TRBJ1-2	many	-	15	TGTGCCAGTAGTACCCCGTCGAGGAGGGTCTATGGCTACACCTTC	CASSTPSRRVYGYTF
TRBV6-1	TRBJ2-1	many	-	12	TGTGCCAGCAGGGACAGCTACAATGAGCAGTTCTTC	CASRDSYNEQFF
TRBV6-6	TRBJ1-2	few	-	12	TGTGCCAGCAGTTACTTAAAGGATGGCTACACCTTC	CASSYLKDGYTF
TRBV6-6	TRBJ1-6	many	TRBD1	16	TGTGCCAGCAGTTACTCGAGCGACAGGGTAAATTCACCCCTCCACTTT	CASSYSSDRVNSPLHF
TRBV4-1	TRBJ2-5	many	TRBD2	19	TGCACCAGCAGCCAAGGAGAAATAAACAGGAGCGGGAGGCGGGAGACCCAGTACTTC	CTSSQGEINRSGRRETQYF
TRBV10-3	TRBJ1-4	many	-	15	TGTGCCATCAGTGAGTCGGGCCCTAATAATGAAAAACTGTTTTTT	CAISESGPNNEKLFF
TRBV10-1	TRBJ1-4	many	TRBD1	14	TGCGCCAGCAGCCCCGCAGGGGGCAATGAAAAACTGTTTTTT	CASSPAGGNEKLFF
TRBV5-1	TRBJ2-7	many	-	14	TGCGCCAGCAGCTTGGAACAATCCTCCTACGAGCAGTACTTC	CASSLEQSSYEQYF
TRBV7-8	TRBJ2-5	many	TRBD2	15	TGTGCCAGCATCCCAATGCGGGGGGGCCGTGAGACCCAGTACTTC	CASIPMRGGRETQYF
TRBV12-3/TRBV12-4	TRBJ1-2	few	-	14	TGTGCCAGCAGTTTTAGAGGGGCAGGGAGTGGCTACACCTTC	CASSFRGAGSGYTF
TRBV6-6	TRBJ2-7	many	TRBD1	14	TGTGCCAGCAGTTACCGGCAGGGGGACTACGAGCAGTACTTC	CASSYRQGDYEQYF
TRBV19	TRBJ1-5	many	-	14	TGTGCCAGTAGCCACAGGCAGGGGTCCAGGGCCCAGCATTTT	CASSHRQGSRAQHF
TRBV5-1	TRBJ1-1	many	-	14	TGCGCCAGCAGCTTACTCCAGGGGAACACTGAAGCTTTCTTT	CASSLLQGNTEAFF
TRBV28	TRBJ1-2	many	-	13	TGTGCCAGCAGTTTAAGGACAACCTATGGCTACACCTTC	CASSLRTTYGYTF
TRBV6-1	TRBJ2-2	many	TRBD2	18	TGTGCCAGCAGTGACGTAGTAGCGGGGGGCCTAAGGGGCGGGGAGCTGTTTTTT	CASSDVVAGGLRGGELFF
TRBV28	TRBJ2-7	many	-	14	TGTGCCAGCAGTACCCCCGAGGGGCTGCCCGAGCAGTACTTC	CASSTPEGLPEQYF
TRBV9	TRBJ1-2	-	-	14	TGTGCCAGCAGCCCCCAAACAGGATCTACAGGCTACACCTTC	CASSPQTGSTGYTF
TRBV5-4	TRBJ1-2	many	-	12	TGTGCCAGCAGCTTGAGAACTGGTGGCTACACCTTC	CASSLRTGGYTF
TRBV19	TRBJ2-1	many	-	14	TGTGCCAGTAGTATGGGCTACCCCTACAATGAGCAGTTCTTC	CASSMGYPYNEQFF
TRBV2	TRBJ2-3	many	TRBD2	16	TGTGCCAGCCGACCCGTGGGGGGGGGTAGCATAGATACGCAGTATTTT	CASRPVGGGSIDTQYF